This T cell receptor beta chain was retrieved from a study of blood T cell repertoires in COVID-19. The wider study: Collection of acute and convalescent COVID-19 samples took place in the United States, Italy and Spain.

This study enrolled people aged roughly 18 to 100 from about 24 US geographic areas. Clinical histories supplied by participants themselves formed the basis of cohort assignment. Germline values: CDR1 ENHRY, CDR2 SYGVKD. Trimming pared 2 bases from V and 6 bases from J, leaving 10 bases between. The CDR3 runs to 13 residues. The repertoire was sequenced with immunoSEQ multiplex PCR; TCRdb's copy has only in-frame clones and lacks some. The table includes a few hundred thousand clones, approximately 89% detected once. Sequenced material: PBMCs or T cells enriched from blood (not recorded which). The rearrangement uses TRBV10-3 and TRBJ1-1, with D possibly matching TRBD1 (6 bases). The receptor's source is a woman aged 40-49 years with acute COVID-19. In DNA form, the CDR3 reads TGTGCCATCAGTGAGCGGGACATTTCTGAAGCTTTCTTT. This codes for CAISERDISEAFF.